This TCR beta chain was sequenced in a study of cytomegalovirus exposure and HLA in healthy donors. This clone was detected only once. PCR primers comprised 60 Vbeta and 13 Jbeta primers. TCRdb keeps only in-frame clones here, not all; method: immunoSEQ multiplex PCR. The repertoire holds nearly 200,000 clones, 70% to 80% seen once, with around 0.38% in the top ten. Trimming left V 4 bases short and J 7 bases short, with 14 bases between. CDR1 SGHTA and CDR2 FQGNSA come from the germline V gene. This CDR3 comprises 15 residues. The sequenced material came from PBMCs. The genes are TRBV7-2 and TRBJ1-6; weak D call: TRBD1 (5 bases). This receptor was taken from a male donor in good health and CMV-seropositive. CDR3 residues: CASSSVGGRNSPLHF. The CDR3, as DNA: TGTGCCAGCAGCTCGGTGGGGGGGAGGAATTCACCCCTCCACTTT.